This paragraph reports one T cell receptor (beta chain). Its specificity is unknown. CDR3 length: 15 amino acids. V dropped 6 bases and J dropped 3 bases, with 15 bases sitting between them. The germline V gene encodes CDR1 ENHRY and CDR2 SYGVKD. The record originates from a study of T-cell reconstitution after alpha-beta-depleted transplantation in children. Study-wide points: The study reportedly traced alpha-beta T cells about two months after transplant to several hundred expanded graft clones. The authors attributed T-cell counts and diversity one year after transplant mostly to newly produced T cells. After transplant, high TCRbeta diversity at day 60 in some patients arose from surviving recipient T cells and thymic progenitors.

Researchers prepared the TCRbeta library using unique molecular identifiers, the study reports. MiXCR, run by TCRdb on the PCR reads, gives a single entry per CDR3 protein. The repertoire has around 9,000 distinct CDR3 sequences, around 17% of them found once; the top ten carry 88%. The sequenced sample was PBMCs, mostly from graft donor cells, obtained 60 days after TCRalphabeta/CD19-depleted stem cell transplant. This clonotype was obtained from a girl under three years old who had a stem cell transplant for combined immunodeficiency, so the T cells may come from the graft donor. V and J are TRBV10-3 and TRBJ1-3, with D possibly being TRBD1 (6 bases). CDR3 coding DNA: TGTGCCATCAGCAAGGGGACAAACGGTGGAAACACCATATATTTT. This codes for CAISKGTNGGNTIYF.